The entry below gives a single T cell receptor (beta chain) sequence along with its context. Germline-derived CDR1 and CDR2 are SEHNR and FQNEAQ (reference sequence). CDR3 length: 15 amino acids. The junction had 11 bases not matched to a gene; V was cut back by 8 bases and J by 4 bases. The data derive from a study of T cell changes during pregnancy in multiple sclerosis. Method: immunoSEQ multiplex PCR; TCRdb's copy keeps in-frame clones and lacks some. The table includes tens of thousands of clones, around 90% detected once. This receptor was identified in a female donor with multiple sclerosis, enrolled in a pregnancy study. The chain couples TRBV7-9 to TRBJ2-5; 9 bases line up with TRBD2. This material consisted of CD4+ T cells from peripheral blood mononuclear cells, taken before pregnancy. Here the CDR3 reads CASSVDAGGPETQYF. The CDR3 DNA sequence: TGTGCCAGCTCGGTCGATGCGGGGGGGCCAGAGACCCAGTACTTC.